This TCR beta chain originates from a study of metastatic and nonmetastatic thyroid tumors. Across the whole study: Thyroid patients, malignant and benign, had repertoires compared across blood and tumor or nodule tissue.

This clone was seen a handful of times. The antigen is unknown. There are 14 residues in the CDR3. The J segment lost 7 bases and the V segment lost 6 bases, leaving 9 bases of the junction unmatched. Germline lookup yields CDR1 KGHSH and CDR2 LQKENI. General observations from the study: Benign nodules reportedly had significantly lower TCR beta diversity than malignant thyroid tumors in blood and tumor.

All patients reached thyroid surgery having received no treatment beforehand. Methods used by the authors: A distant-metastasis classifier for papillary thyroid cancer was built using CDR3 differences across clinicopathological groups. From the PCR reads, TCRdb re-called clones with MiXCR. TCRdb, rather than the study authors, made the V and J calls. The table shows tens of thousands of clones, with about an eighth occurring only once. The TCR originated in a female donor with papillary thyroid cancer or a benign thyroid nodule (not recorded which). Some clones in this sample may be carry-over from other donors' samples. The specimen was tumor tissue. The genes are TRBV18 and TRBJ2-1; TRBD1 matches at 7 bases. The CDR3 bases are TGTGCCAGCTCCCCCAGGGGGAGTTGGAATGAGCAGTTCTTC. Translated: CASSPRGSWNEQFF.